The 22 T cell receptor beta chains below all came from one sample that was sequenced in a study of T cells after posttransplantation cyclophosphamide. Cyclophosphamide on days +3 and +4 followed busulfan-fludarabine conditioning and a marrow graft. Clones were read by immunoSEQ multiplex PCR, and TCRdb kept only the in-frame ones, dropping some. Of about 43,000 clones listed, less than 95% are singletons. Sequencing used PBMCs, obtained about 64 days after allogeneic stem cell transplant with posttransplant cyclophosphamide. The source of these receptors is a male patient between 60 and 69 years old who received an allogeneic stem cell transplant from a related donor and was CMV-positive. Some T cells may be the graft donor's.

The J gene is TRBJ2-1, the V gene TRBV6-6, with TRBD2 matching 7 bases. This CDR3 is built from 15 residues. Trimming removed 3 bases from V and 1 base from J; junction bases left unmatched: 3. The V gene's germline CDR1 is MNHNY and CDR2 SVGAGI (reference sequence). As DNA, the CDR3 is TGTGCCAGCAGTTATGGGGGGGGGTCCTACAATGAGCAGTTCTTC. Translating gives CASSYGGGSYNEQFF.

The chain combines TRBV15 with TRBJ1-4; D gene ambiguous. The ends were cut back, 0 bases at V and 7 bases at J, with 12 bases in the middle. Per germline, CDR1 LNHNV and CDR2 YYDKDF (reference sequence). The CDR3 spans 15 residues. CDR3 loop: CATSRDIDISEKLFF. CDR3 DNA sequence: TGTGCCACCAGCAGAGACATTGACATCTCTGAAAAACTGTTTTTT.

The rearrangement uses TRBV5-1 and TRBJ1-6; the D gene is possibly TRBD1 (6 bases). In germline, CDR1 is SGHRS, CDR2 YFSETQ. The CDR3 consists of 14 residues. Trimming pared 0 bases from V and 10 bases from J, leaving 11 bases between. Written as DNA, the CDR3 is TGCGCCAGCAGCTTGGATGTCCAGGGGTCACCCCTCCACTTT. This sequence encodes CASSLDVQGSPLHF.

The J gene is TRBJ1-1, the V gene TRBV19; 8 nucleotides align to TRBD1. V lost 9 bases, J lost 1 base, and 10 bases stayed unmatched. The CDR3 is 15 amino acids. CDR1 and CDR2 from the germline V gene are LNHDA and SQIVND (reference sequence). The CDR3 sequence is CASRPGDRQNTEAFF. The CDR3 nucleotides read TGTGCCAGCCGCCCGGGGGACAGGCAGAACACTGAAGCTTTCTTT.

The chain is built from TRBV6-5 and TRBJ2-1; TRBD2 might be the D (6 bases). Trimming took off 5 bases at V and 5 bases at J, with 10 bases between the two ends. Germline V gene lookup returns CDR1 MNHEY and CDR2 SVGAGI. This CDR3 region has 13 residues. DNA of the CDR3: TGTGCCAGCAGTCGGGAGAGAGACAATGAGCAGTTCTTC. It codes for CASSRERDNEQFF.

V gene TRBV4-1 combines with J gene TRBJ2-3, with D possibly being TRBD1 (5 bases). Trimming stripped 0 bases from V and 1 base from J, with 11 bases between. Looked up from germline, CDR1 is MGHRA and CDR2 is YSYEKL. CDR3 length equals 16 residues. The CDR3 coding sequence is TGCGCCAGCAGCCAAGATCTGCTAGGGGGCACAGATACGCAGTATTTT. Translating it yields CASSQDLLGGTDTQYF.

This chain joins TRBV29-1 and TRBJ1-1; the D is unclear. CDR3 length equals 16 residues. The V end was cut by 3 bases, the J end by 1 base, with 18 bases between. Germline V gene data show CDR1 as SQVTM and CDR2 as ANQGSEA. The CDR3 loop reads CSVDNSRNARNTEAFF. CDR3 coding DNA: TGCAGCGTTGATAATTCGCGCAACGCAAGGAACACTGAAGCTTTCTTT.

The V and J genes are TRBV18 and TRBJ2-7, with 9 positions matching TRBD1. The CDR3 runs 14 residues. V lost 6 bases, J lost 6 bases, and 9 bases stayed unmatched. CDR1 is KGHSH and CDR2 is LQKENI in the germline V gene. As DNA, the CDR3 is TGTGCCAGCTCGTCGCCGGGACAGGGAGGCGAGCAGTACTTC. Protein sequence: CASSSPGQGGEQYF. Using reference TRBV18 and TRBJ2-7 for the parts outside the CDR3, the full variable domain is NAGVMQNPRHLVRRRGQEARLRCSPMKGHSHVYWYRQLPEEGLKFMVYLQKENIIDESGMPKERFSAEFPKEGPSILRIQQVVRGDSAAYFCASSSPGQGGEQYFGPGTRLTVT.

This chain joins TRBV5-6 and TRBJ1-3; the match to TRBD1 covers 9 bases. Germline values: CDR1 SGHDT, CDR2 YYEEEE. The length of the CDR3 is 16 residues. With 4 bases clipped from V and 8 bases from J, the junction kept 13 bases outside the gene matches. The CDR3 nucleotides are TGTGCCAGCAGCCTCGGACAGGGGCGTAGGGTAGACACCATATATTTT. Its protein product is CASSLGQGRRVDTIYF.

The CDR3 DNA sequence: TGTGCCAGCAAGGAACTAGGGGGCTCCTACAATGAGCAGTTCTTC. Its translation is CASKELGGSYNEQFF. The chain carries TRBV2 and TRBJ2-1, with D maybe TRBD1 (6 bases). The germline gives CDR1 SNHLY, CDR2 FYNNEI. The germline V and J ends were trimmed by 7 bases and 0 bases, with 13 bases remaining between them. This CDR3 region has 15 residues.

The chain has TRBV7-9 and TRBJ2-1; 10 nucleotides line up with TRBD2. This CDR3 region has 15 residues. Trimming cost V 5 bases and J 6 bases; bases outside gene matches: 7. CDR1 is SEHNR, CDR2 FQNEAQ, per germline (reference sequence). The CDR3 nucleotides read TGTGCCAGCAGCCCCTGGACTAGCGGCTCCAATGAGCAGTTCTTC. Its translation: CASSPWTSGSNEQFF. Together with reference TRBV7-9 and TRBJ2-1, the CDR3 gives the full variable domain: DTGVSQNPRHKITKRGQNVTFRCDPISEHNRLYWYRQTLGQGPEFLTYFQNEAQLEKSRLLSDRFSAERPKGSFSTLEIQRTEQGDSAMYLCASSPWTSGSNEQFFGPGTRLTVL.

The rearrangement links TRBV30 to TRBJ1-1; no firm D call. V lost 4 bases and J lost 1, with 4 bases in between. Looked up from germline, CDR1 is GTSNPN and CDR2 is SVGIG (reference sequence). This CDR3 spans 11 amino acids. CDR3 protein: CAWNQNTEAFF. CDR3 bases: TGTGCCTGGAATCAGAACACTGAAGCTTTCTTT.

CDR3 in DNA: TGTGCCAGCAGTTTCTGGCGGGGGGGCGATAATACGCAGTATTTT. Translated: CASSFWRGGDNTQYF. The chain recombines TRBV28 with TRBJ2-3, with 9 bases fitting TRBD2. The CDR3 loop spans 15 amino acids. The junction had 8 bases not matched to a gene; V was cut back by 3 bases and J by 7 bases. CDR1 and CDR2 from the germline V gene are MDHEN and SYDVKM.

CDR3 loop: CASSLAVEQPINYGYTF. Written as DNA, the CDR3 is TGTGCCAGCAGCTTAGCGGTTGAACAGCCTATTAACTATGGCTACACCTTC. This chain joins TRBV7-8 and TRBJ1-2; D gene unclear. Germline V gene sequence: CDR1 SGHVS, CDR2 FQNEAQ. The length of the CDR3 is 17 residues. V lost 0 bases to trimming and J lost 1 base, with 15 bases between them.

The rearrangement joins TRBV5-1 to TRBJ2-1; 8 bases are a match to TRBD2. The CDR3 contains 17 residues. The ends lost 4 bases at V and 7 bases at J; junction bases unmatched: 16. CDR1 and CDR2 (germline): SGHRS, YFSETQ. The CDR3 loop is CASSPDVWPSGGNEQFF. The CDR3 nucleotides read TGCGCCAGCAGCCCCGATGTGTGGCCAAGCGGGGGAAATGAGCAGTTCTTC.

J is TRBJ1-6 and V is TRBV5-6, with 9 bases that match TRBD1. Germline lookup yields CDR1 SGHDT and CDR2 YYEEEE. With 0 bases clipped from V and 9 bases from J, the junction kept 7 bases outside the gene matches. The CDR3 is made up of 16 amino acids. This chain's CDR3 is CASSLDTGTGPSPLHF. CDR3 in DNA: TGTGCCAGCAGCTTGGATACCGGGACAGGGCCTTCACCCCTCCACTTT.

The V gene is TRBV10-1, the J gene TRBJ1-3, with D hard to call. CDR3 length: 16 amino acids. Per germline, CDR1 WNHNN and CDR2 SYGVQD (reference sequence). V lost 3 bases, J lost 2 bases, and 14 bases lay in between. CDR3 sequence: CASSDSASNTGNTIYF. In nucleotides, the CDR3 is TGCGCCAGCAGTGATTCCGCATCTAATACTGGAAACACCATATATTTT.

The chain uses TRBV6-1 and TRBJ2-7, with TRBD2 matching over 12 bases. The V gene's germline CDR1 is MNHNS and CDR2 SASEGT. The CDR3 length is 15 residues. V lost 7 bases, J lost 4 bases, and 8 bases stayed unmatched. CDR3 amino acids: CASTMTSGGGYEQYV. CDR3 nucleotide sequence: TGTGCCAGCACCATGACTAGCGGGGGCGGGTACGAGCAGTACGTC.

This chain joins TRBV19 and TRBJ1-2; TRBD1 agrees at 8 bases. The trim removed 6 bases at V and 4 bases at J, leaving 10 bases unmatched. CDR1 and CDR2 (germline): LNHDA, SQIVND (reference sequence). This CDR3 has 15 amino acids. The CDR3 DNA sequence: TGTGCCAGTAGCGACACAGGGGGGGTAAGCTATGGCTACACCTTC. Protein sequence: CASSDTGGVSYGYTF.

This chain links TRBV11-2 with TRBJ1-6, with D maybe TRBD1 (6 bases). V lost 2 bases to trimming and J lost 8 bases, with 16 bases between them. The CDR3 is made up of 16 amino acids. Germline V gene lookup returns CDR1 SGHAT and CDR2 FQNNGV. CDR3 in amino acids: CASSLWLGAGDSPLHF. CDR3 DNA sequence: TGTGCCAGCAGCTTATGGTTGGGGGCAGGTGATTCACCCCTCCACTTT. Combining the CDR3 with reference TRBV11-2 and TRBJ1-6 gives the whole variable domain EAGVAQSPRYKIIEKRQSVAFWCNPISGHATLYWYQQILGQGPKLLIQFQNNGVVDDSQLPKDRFSAERLKGVDSTLKIQPAKLEDSAVYLCASSLWLGAGDSPLHFGNGTRLTVT.

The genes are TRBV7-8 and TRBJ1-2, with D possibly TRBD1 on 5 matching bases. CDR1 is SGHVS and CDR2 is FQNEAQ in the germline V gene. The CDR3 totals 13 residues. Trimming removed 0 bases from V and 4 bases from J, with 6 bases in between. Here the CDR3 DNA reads TGTGCCAGCAGCTTAGCAGGGGTCTATGGCTACACCTTC. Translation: CASSLAGVYGYTF.

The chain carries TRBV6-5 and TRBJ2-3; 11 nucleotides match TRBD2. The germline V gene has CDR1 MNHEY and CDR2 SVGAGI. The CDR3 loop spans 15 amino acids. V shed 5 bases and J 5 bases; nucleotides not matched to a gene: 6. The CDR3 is CASSTVAGGGDTQYF. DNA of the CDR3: TGTGCCAGCAGTACCGTAGCGGGGGGGGGAGATACGCAGTATTTT.